Listed below are T cell receptor beta chains from one sample, sequenced in a study of T cell responses to AZD1222 COVID-19 vaccine. Method: immunoSEQ multiplex PCR; TCRdb's copy keeps in-frame clones and lacks some. The sample shows roughly 86,000 clones, 85% to 90% of them seen only once. The starting material was peripheral blood, obtained on day 0 of AZD1222 vaccination. Every receptor here comes from an adult in good health. Both conserved end residues are part of each CDR3. The D gene is left open where the match is weak. A clone size is listed for some rows: how often the clone was seen (once, few, many), or a class if it is expanded.

d_call: -
j_call: TRBJ2-2
v_call: TRBV21-1
clone_size: -
cdr3_nt: TGTGCCAGCAGCAACCCGATTGGGGGCGCGAACCCCCCTGGAGGAGGTACCGGGGAGCTGTTTTTT
cdr3_aa: CASSNPIGGANPPGGGTGELFF

d_call: -
j_call: TRBJ2-7
v_call: TRBV7-9
clone_size: -
cdr3_nt: TGTGCCAGCAGCTTCCGGGACGGTTCCTACGAGCAGTACTTC
cdr3_aa: CASSFRDGSYEQYF

d_call: -
j_call: TRBJ1-2
v_call: TRBV6-6
clone_size: once
cdr3_nt: TGTGCCAGCAGTTACGATGGCTACACCTTC
cdr3_aa: CASSYDGYTF

d_call: TRBD1
j_call: TRBJ1-4
v_call: TRBV5-1
clone_size: few
cdr3_nt: TGCGCCAGCAGCTTGGGGGACAGGGCTGAAAAACTGTTTTTT
cdr3_aa: CASSLGDRAEKLFF

d_call: TRBD2
j_call: TRBJ2-2
v_call: TRBV9
clone_size: -
cdr3_nt: TGTGCCAGCAGCGTACCCTCGGCCGGACTAGCGGGAGGGTCCGGGGAGCTGTTTTTT
cdr3_aa: CASSVPSAGLAGGSGELFF

d_call: -
j_call: TRBJ2-7
v_call: TRBV11-2
clone_size: -
cdr3_nt: TGTGCCAGCAGCTTAAGGGACGCAATCTACGAGCAGTACTTC
cdr3_aa: CASSLRDAIYEQYF

d_call: -
j_call: TRBJ1-6
v_call: TRBV28
clone_size: -
cdr3_nt: TGTGCCAGTATCCTTGGGGGGGCAGGGAATTCACCCCTCCACTTT
cdr3_aa: CASILGGAGNSPLHF

d_call: -
j_call: TRBJ2-3
v_call: TRBV6-6
clone_size: -
cdr3_nt: TGTGCCAGCAGTTCGACTTACGATACGCAGTATTTT
cdr3_aa: CASSSTYDTQYF

d_call: -
j_call: TRBJ1-4
v_call: TRBV21-1
clone_size: -
cdr3_nt: TGTGCCAGCATCAATCCCTGGACCCGTGCGTTAAAACTGTTTTTT
cdr3_aa: CASINPWTRALKLFF

d_call: -
j_call: TRBJ2-3
v_call: TRBV7-9
clone_size: -
cdr3_nt: TGTGCCAGCAGCCGGATCCCAGATACGCAGTATTTT
cdr3_aa: CASSRIPDTQYF

d_call: -
j_call: TRBJ1-2
v_call: TRBV28
clone_size: -
cdr3_nt: TGTGCCAGCAGTGGCCCTCCTTGGCAGGGCAACTATGGCTACACCTTC
cdr3_aa: CASSGPPWQGNYGYTF

d_call: -
j_call: TRBJ2-2
v_call: TRBV6-2/TRBV6-3
clone_size: -
cdr3_nt: TGTGCCAGCAGTTACGAGCCGTCGGGCACCGGGGAGCTGTTTTTT
cdr3_aa: CASSYEPSGTGELFF

d_call: -
j_call: TRBJ2-3
v_call: TRBV28
clone_size: -
cdr3_nt: TGTGCCAGCAGCCGACTAACAGATACGCAGTATTTT
cdr3_aa: CASSRLTDTQYF

d_call: -
j_call: TRBJ1-2
v_call: TRBV3-1/TRBV3-2
clone_size: -
cdr3_nt: TGTGCCAGCAGCCAAGTGGGCGACTTGCGGGGTGGCTACACCTTC
cdr3_aa: CASSQVGDLRGGYTF

d_call: -
j_call: TRBJ2-3
v_call: TRBV29-1
clone_size: -
cdr3_nt: TGCAGCGTCGCCGGGGGCTTCTTAATCACAGATACGCAGTATTTT
cdr3_aa: CSVAGGFLITDTQYF

d_call: TRBD2
j_call: TRBJ2-1
v_call: TRBV12-5
clone_size: -
cdr3_nt: TGTGCTAGTGGTTTGAGCGGGAGGGCCGGGGAGCAGTTCTTC
cdr3_aa: CASGLSGRAGEQFF

d_call: -
j_call: TRBJ1-6
v_call: TRBV7-2
clone_size: -
cdr3_nt: TGTGCCAGCAGCTCAGACAGCTATAATTCACCCCTCCACTTT
cdr3_aa: CASSSDSYNSPLHF

d_call: -
j_call: TRBJ2-2
v_call: TRBV7-9
clone_size: -
cdr3_nt: TGTGCCAGCAGCTCCGCAGGGAGACGTTCCGGGGAGCTGTTTTTT
cdr3_aa: CASSSAGRRSGELFF

d_call: -
j_call: TRBJ1-1
v_call: TRBV30
clone_size: -
cdr3_nt: TGTGCCTGGAGTCGGCAGGGAGTCGAAGCTTTCTTT
cdr3_aa: CAWSRQGVEAFF

d_call: -
j_call: TRBJ2-2
v_call: TRBV28
clone_size: -
cdr3_nt: TGTGCCAGCAGTTTCTTTCCCGATATCACGAACACCGGGGAGCTGTTTTTT
cdr3_aa: CASSFFPDITNTGELFF

d_call: TRBD2
j_call: TRBJ2-3
v_call: TRBV18
clone_size: few
cdr3_nt: TGTGCCAGCTCAGCAGGGACTAGCGGAGATACGCAGTATTTT
cdr3_aa: CASSAGTSGDTQYF

d_call: TRBD1
j_call: TRBJ2-7
v_call: TRBV27
clone_size: -
cdr3_nt: TGTGCCAGCAGTATATTACCGGGACAGGGTTACGAGCAGTACTTC
cdr3_aa: CASSILPGQGYEQYF

d_call: -
j_call: TRBJ1-2
v_call: TRBV6-1
clone_size: -
cdr3_nt: TGTGCCAGCAGTGAATCGGCGGGGCGATATGGCTACACCTTC
cdr3_aa: CASSESAGRYGYTF

d_call: TRBD2
j_call: TRBJ2-5
v_call: TRBV7-3
clone_size: -
cdr3_nt: TGTGCCAGCAGCTGGTTAGCGGGAGGCCCGAAAGAGACCCAGTACTTC
cdr3_aa: CASSWLAGGPKETQYF

d_call: TRBD2
j_call: TRBJ2-2
v_call: TRBV28
clone_size: -
cdr3_nt: TGTGCCAGCAGCGGACTAGCGGGAGTTCAGACCGGGGAGCTGTTTTTT
cdr3_aa: CASSGLAGVQTGELFF